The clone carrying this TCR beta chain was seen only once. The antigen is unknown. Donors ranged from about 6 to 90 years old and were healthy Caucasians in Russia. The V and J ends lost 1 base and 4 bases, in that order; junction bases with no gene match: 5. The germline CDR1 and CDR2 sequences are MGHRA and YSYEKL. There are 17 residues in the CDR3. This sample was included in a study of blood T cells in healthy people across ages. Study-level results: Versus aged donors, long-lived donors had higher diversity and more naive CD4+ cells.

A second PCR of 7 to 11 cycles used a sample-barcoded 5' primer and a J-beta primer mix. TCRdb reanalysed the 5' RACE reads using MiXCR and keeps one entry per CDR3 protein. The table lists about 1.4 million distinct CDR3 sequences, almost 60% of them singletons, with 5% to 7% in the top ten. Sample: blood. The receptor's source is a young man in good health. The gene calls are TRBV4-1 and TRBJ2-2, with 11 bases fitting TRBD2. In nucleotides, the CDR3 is TGCGCCAGCAGCCAAGGACTAGCGGGATCGGGCACCGGGGAGCTGTTTTTT. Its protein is CASSQGLAGSGTGELFF.